What follows are 24 T cell receptor beta chains derived from one specimen sequenced in a study of blood T cell repertoires in COVID-19. Some clones are missing from TCRdb's copy, which holds only in-frame ones; the method was immunoSEQ multiplex PCR. This repertoire shows around 27,000 clones, roughly nine tenths found once; its top ten account for 10%. Specimen: peripheral blood. Receptor source: a man aged 55 to 70 with acute or convalescent COVID-19.

This chain joins TRBV6-5 and TRBJ2-2; the match to TRBD1 covers 9 bases. The CDR3 is made up of 16 amino acids. The germline gives CDR1 MNHEY, CDR2 SVGAGI. J was trimmed by 1 base and V by 0 bases; bases with no gene match: 0. The CDR3: CASSYSTGGNTGELFF. As DNA, the CDR3 is TGTGCCAGCAGTTACTCGACAGGGGGGAACACCGGGGAGCTGTTTTTT.

The chain recombines TRBV7-9 with TRBJ1-1, with D unresolved. Trimming cost V 5 bases and J 5 bases, with 12 bases left between them. This CDR3 has 13 amino acids. Germline lookup yields CDR1 SEHNR and CDR2 FQNEAQ (reference sequence). The CDR3 spells CASSIQSRTEAFF. In DNA form, the CDR3 reads TGTGCCAGCAGCATTCAGTCCCGTACTGAAGCTTTCTTT. The full variable domain, rest sourced from reference TRBV7-9 and TRBJ1-1, is DTGVSQNPRHKITKRGQNVTFRCDPISEHNRLYWYRQTLGQGPEFLTYFQNEAQLEKSRLLSDRFSAERPKGSFSTLEIQRTEQGDSAMYLCASSIQSRTEAFFGQGTRLTVV.

The V call is TRBV6-1, the J call TRBJ2-7; D gene unclear. V shed 1 base and J shed 0 bases, with 10 bases lying between them. The germline gives CDR1 MNHNS, CDR2 SASEGT. The CDR3 runs to 15 residues. The CDR3 DNA reads as TGTGCCAGCAGTGAAGAGACTCTTGGCTCCTACGAGCAGTACTTC. It specifies CASSEETLGSYEQYF.

CDR3 DNA: TGTGCCAGCAGCCAACAAACTAGCGTTGCCATTCAGTACTTC. Amino acids: CASSQQTSVAIQYF. The chain joins TRBV3-1 (or the pseudogene TRBV3-2) to TRBJ2-4, with 7 positions matching TRBD2. Germline V gene sequence: CDR1 LGHDT, CDR2 YNNKEL (reference sequence). The V segment lost 2 bases and the J segment 9 bases; nucleotides outside the gene matches: 7. The CDR3 covers 14 residues.

This sequence joins TRBV5-1 and TRBJ2-5; D perhaps matches TRBD1 (7 bases). From germline, CDR1 is SGHRS and CDR2 YFSETQ. The CDR3 covers 16 residues. The V end was cut by 4 bases, the J end by 1 base, with 17 bases between. CDR3 residues: CASSGGTVSAQETQYF. CDR3 nucleotide sequence: TGCGCCAGCAGCGGCGGGACAGTCTCGGCCCAAGAGACCCAGTACTTC.

V usage is TRBV5-1 and J usage is TRBJ2-1, with a weak D call TRBD1 (6 bases). The CDR3 is 19 residues long. Between the trimmed V and J ends, which lost 0 bases and 1 base, there was a span of 20 bases. The germline gives CDR1 SGHRS, CDR2 YFSETQ. The chain's CDR3 is CASSLVKSGTRVSYNEQFF. CDR3 DNA sequence: TGCGCCAGCAGCTTGGTCAAGTCCGGGACAAGGGTATCCTACAATGAGCAGTTCTTC.

The DNA of the CDR3 is TGTGCCAGCAGTTTTCTAAATCAGCCCCAGCATTTT. Residues: CASSFLNQPQHF. V is TRBV28 and J is TRBJ1-5; D ambiguous. The CDR3 length is 12 residues. Germline CDR1 is MDHEN and CDR2 is SYDVKM. Trimming took 3 bases from V and 4 from J, leaving 4 bases between them.

This rearrangement joins TRBV5-1 to TRBJ1-2; possible D gene TRBD1, 6 bases. Per the germline V gene, CDR1 is SGHRS and CDR2 is YFSETQ. The V gene lost 3 bases and the J gene lost 1 base, with 13 bases spanning the gap. The length of the CDR3 is 15 residues. The CDR3: CASSSDRRLNYGYTF. The CDR3 DNA sequence: TGCGCCAGCAGCTCCGACAGGAGACTTAACTATGGCTACACCTTC.

The chain carries TRBV28 and TRBJ1-5, with TRBD1 matching over 7 bases. The V segment lost 6 bases and the J segment 3 bases; nucleotides outside the gene matches: 8. Looked up from germline, CDR1 is MDHEN and CDR2 is SYDVKM. CDR3 length: 15 amino acids. CDR3 in amino acids: CASRSQQGINQPQHF. CDR3 DNA: TGTGCCAGCAGGTCACAACAGGGGATCAATCAGCCCCAGCATTTT.

This rearrangement joins TRBV7-9 to TRBJ2-7; D unclear. With 5 bases removed from V and 4 bases from J, the gap between germline ends came to 9 bases. Germline-derived CDR1 and CDR2 are SEHNR and FQNEAQ (reference sequence). This CDR3 is 12 amino acids long. CDR3 sequence (DNA): TGTGCCAGCAGCCTAGGAGCGTACGAGCAGTACTTC. It codes for CASSLGAYEQYF.

This rearrangement joins TRBV3-1 (or the pseudogene TRBV3-2) to TRBJ2-1, with no clear D. This CDR3 is built from 15 residues. Germline lookup yields CDR1 LGHDT and CDR2 YNNKEL (reference sequence). V was trimmed by 6 bases and J by 0 bases, leaving 12 bases between them. CDR3 sequence reads: CASSRDSSSYNEQFF. CDR3 bases: TGTGCCAGCAGTCGCGACTCCAGCTCCTACAATGAGCAGTTCTTC.

The CDR3 DNA is TGCGCCAGCGGCACAGGGTATAATTCACCCCTCCACTTT. The encoded protein is CASGTGYNSPLHF. The chain uses TRBV10-2 and TRBJ1-6, with TRBD1 as a possible D gene (6 bases). Germline lookup yields CDR1 WSHSY and CDR2 SAAADI. The CDR3 runs 13 residues. The V end lost 8 bases, the J end lost 4 bases, and 9 bases lay between the germline ends.

The DNA of the CDR3 is TGTGCCAGCAGGGGTACGGTCCGAGGCTATGGCTACACCTTC. It translates to CASRGTVRGYGYTF. J is TRBJ1-2 and V is TRBV28; D is undetermined. The ends were cut back, 6 bases at V and 4 bases at J, with 15 bases in the middle. This CDR3 is 14 amino acids long. Germline loops: CDR1 MDHEN, CDR2 SYDVKM.

The chain joins TRBV7-2 to TRBJ2-3; D is perhaps TRBD2 (7 bases). Germline-derived CDR1 and CDR2 are SGHTA and FQGNSA. The CDR3 has 14 residues. Between the trimmed V and J ends, which lost 6 bases and 2 bases, there was a span of 12 bases. CDR3 bases: TGTGCCAGCAGAAGGGGGGGAATCACAGATACGCAGTATTTT. It is translated as CASRRGGITDTQYF.

This clone was counted between two and nine times. The rearrangement joins TRBV19 to TRBJ2-2; weak D call: TRBD1 (6 bases). The V end lost 9 bases, the J end lost 5 bases, and 7 bases lay between the germline ends. CDR3 size: 11 residues. Germline loops: CDR1 LNHDA, CDR2 SQIVND (reference sequence). CDR3 coding DNA: TGTGCCAGCGACAGGACCGGGGAGCTGTTTTTT. Its translation is CASDRTGELFF.

The chain links TRBV5-1 to TRBJ1-6; D is possibly TRBD1 (5 bases). Trimming pared 1 base from V and 5 bases from J, leaving 10 bases between. The germline V gene encodes CDR1 SGHRS and CDR2 YFSETQ. CDR3 length: 15 amino acids. CDR3 in amino acids: CASSLTGTNNSPLHF. The CDR3 DNA is TGCGCCAGCAGCTTGACCGGGACTAATAATTCACCCCTCCACTTT.

The V gene is TRBV2, the J gene TRBJ1-5, with 8 bases that match TRBD1. Trimming removed 6 bases from V and 1 base from J; junction bases left unmatched: 5. CDR3 length equals 15 residues. Per the germline V gene, CDR1 is SNHLY and CDR2 is FYNNEI. The CDR3 spells CASSGQGSSNQPQHF. CDR3 in DNA: TGTGCCAGCAGCGGACAGGGATCGAGCAATCAGCCCCAGCATTTT.

The chain recombines TRBV19 with TRBJ2-1; 7 positions match TRBD2. The CDR3 is 15 residues long. In germline, CDR1 is LNHDA, CDR2 SQIVND (reference sequence). V shed 1 base and J 4 bases; nucleotides not matched to a gene: 4. Here the CDR3 DNA reads TGTGCCAGTAGTATAGCGGGAGGATCGTACAATGAGCAGTTCTTC. The encoded protein is CASSIAGGSYNEQFF.

This rearrangement joins TRBV5-1 to TRBJ2-4, with D possibly matching TRBD1 (6 bases). This CDR3 has 17 residues. V was pared by 5 bases and J by 6 bases, with 24 bases between. The germline CDR1 and CDR2 sequences are SGHRS and YFSETQ. In DNA form, the CDR3 reads TGCGCCAGCAGTCATCACAGGGAAAGTGGGTCGGGAAACATTCAGTACTTC. Its protein is CASSHHRESGSGNIQYF.

The genes are TRBV28 and TRBJ1-2; tentatively, D is TRBD1 (5 bases). This CDR3 is 12 amino acids long. CDR1 and CDR2 (germline): MDHEN, SYDVKM. The ends were cut back, 6 bases at V and 3 bases at J, with 8 bases in the middle. The CDR3 bases are TGTGCCAGCAGAGGGGAGGACTATGGCTACACCTTC. It is translated as CASRGEDYGYTF.

On this clone: The same CDR3 arises from other DNA sequences in this sample as well. The J gene is TRBJ2-3, the V gene TRBV11-2; tentatively, D is TRBD2 (5 bases). CDR3 length equals 14 residues. The V end lost 1 base, the J end lost 1 base, and 6 bases lay between the germline ends. CDR1 SGHAT and CDR2 FQNNGV come from the germline V gene. CDR3 coding DNA: TGTGCCAGCAGCTTAGGGGGAGGCACAGATACGCAGTATTTT. This codes for CASSLGGGTDTQYF.

The chain employs TRBV6-5 and TRBJ1-1; D not resolved. The germline gives CDR1 MNHEY, CDR2 SVGAGI. This CDR3 comprises 14 residues. V shed 6 bases and J shed 0 bases, with 11 bases lying between them. For the CDR3, the DNA is TGTGCCAGCAGCCTCTTACTGATGAACACTGAAGCTTTCTTT. Its protein product is CASSLLLMNTEAFF.

The chain carries TRBV20-1 and TRBJ1-4; D remains unclear. V was pared by 3 bases and J by 8 bases, with 10 bases between. The germline CDR1 and CDR2 sequences are DFQATT and SNEGSKA (reference sequence). The CDR3 is 12 residues long. CDR3 in amino acids: CSASRGTEKLFF. As DNA, the CDR3 is TGCAGTGCTAGTCGAGGAACCGAAAAACTGTTTTTT.

V gene TRBV29-1 combines with J gene TRBJ1-1; possibly TRBD1 for D (6 bases). V dropped 7 bases and J dropped 1 base, with 13 bases sitting between them. In germline, CDR1 is SQVTM, CDR2 ANQGSEA. This CDR3 is 13 amino acids long. Written as DNA, the CDR3 is TGCAGCGATCGGAAACAGGGGAACACTGAAGCTTTCTTT. Protein sequence: CSDRKQGNTEAFF.